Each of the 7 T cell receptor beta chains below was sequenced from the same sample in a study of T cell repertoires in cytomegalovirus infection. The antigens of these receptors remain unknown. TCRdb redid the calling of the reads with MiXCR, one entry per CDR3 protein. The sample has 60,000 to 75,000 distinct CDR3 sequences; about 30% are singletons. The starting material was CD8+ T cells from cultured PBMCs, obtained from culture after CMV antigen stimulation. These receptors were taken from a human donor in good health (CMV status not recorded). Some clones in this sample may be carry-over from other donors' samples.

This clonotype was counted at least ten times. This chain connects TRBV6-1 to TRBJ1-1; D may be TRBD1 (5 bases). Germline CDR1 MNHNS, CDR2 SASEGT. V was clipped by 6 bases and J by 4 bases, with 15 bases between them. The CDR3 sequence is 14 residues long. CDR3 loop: CASRPTPGGTEAFF. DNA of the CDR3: TGTGCCAGCAGACCAACACCGGGGGGCACTGAAGCTTTCTTT.

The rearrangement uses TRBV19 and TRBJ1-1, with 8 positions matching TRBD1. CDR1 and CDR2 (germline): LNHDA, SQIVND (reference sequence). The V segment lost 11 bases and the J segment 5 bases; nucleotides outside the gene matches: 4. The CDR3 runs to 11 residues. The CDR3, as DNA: TGTGCCTGCCGGGACAGGACTGAAGCTTTCTTT. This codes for CACRDRTEAFF.

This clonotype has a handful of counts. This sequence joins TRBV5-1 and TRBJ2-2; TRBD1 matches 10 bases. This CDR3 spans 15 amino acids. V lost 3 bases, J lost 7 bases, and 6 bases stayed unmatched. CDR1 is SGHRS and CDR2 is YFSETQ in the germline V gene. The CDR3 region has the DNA TGCGCCAGCAGCTCGCGACAGGGGGCCGGCGGGGAGCTGTTTTTT. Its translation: CASSSRQGAGGELFF.

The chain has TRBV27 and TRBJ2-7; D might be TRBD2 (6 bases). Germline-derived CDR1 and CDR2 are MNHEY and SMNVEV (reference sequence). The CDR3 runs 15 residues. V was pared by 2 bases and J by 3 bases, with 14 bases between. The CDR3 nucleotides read TGTGCCAGCAGTTTAAATCCCGGGGGTCACTACGAGCAGTACTTC. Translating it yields CASSLNPGGHYEQYF.

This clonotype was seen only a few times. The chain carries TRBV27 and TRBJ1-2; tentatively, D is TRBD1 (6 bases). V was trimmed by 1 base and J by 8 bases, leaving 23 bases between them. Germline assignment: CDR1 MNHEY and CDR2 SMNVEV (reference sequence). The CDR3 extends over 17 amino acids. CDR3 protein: CASSLYAGARYEGGYTF. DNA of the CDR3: TGTGCCAGCAGTTTATATGCAGGGGCTAGATATGAGGGAGGCTACACCTTC.

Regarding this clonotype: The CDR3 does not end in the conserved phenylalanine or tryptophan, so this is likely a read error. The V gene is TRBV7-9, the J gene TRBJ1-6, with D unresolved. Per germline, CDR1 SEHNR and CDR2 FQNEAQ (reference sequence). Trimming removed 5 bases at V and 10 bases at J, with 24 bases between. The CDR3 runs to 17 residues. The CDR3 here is CASSDHSLAAASSPLHL. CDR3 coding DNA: TGTGCCAGCAGCGACCACTCACTTGCGGCGGCGAGCTCACCCCTCCACTTG.

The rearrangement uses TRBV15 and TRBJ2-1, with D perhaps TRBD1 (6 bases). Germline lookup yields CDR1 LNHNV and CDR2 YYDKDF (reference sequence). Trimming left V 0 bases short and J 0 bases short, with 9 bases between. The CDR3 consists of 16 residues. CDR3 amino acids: CATSRDRDNSYNEQFF. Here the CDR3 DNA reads TGTGCCACCAGCAGAGACCGGGACAACTCCTACAATGAGCAGTTCTTC.